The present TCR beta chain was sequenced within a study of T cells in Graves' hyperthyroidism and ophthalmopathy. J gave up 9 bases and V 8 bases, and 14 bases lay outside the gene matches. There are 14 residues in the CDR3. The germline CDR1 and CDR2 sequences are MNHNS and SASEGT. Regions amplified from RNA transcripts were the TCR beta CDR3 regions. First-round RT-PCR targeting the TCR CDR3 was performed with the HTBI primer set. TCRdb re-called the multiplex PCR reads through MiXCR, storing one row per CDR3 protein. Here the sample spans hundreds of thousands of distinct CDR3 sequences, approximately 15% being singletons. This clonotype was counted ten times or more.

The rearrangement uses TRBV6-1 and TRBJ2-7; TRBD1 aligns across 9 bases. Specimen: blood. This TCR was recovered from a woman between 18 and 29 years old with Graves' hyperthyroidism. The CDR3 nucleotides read TGTGCCAGCGGTTCGGGACAGGGAGGTCACGGGCAGTACTTC. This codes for CASGSGQGGHGQYF.